The 21 T cell receptor beta chains below come from one sample, sequenced in a study of blood T cell repertoires in COVID-19. Data came from immunoSEQ multiplex PCR; TCRdb stores just in-frame clones and leaves some out. This sample has about 400,000 clones, with 89% found just once. Specimen: PBMCs or T cells enriched from blood (not recorded which). The receptors shown here come from a woman aged 30 to 39 who had recovered from COVID-19.

The gene calls are TRBV5-4 and TRBJ2-7; D assignment may be TRBD1 or TRBD2 (5 bases each). The CDR3 length is 14 residues. The V end was cut by 4 bases, the J end by 0 bases, with 11 bases between. Looked up from germline, CDR1 is SGHNT and CDR2 is YYREEE (reference sequence). The CDR3 sequence: CASSLGPSSYEQYF. The DNA of the CDR3 is TGTGCCAGCAGCCTGGGACCTAGCTCCTACGAGCAGTACTTC.

Only a few counts were recorded for this clone. The V and J genes are TRBV19 and TRBJ2-2; 8 bases fit TRBD1. V trimming: 3 bases; J trimming: 6 bases; junction bases outside the gene matches: 3. Germline V lookup: CDR1 LNHDA, CDR2 SQIVND (reference sequence). The CDR3 totals 14 residues. The CDR3 protein is CASSITGGSGELFF. CDR3 coding DNA: TGTGCCAGTAGTATCACAGGGGGGTCCGGGGAGCTGTTTTTT.

The V gene is TRBV18, the J gene TRBJ1-2, with 8 bases identical to TRBD1. V gave up 5 bases and J gave up 10 bases; unmatched junction bases: 9. This CDR3 region has 13 residues. CDR1 KGHSH and CDR2 LQKENI come from the germline V gene. The CDR3 loop is CASSSGTGSNYTF. DNA of the CDR3: TGTGCCAGCTCATCCGGGACAGGTTCTAACTACACCTTC.

CDR3 amino acids: CASRDTGGGYGYTF. CDR3 bases: TGTGCCAGCAGGGACACAGGGGGCGGCTATGGCTACACCTTC. V is TRBV6-5 and J is TRBJ1-2, with 9 bases lining up with TRBD1. Germline CDR1 is MNHEY and CDR2 is SVGAGI. This CDR3 contains 14 residues. V shed 6 bases, J shed 4 bases, and the junction held 6 bases outside the gene matches.

The chain has TRBV7-3 and TRBJ2-1; 8 bases line up with TRBD1. The CDR3 extends over 17 amino acids. Looked up from germline, CDR1 is SGHTA and CDR2 is FQGTGA. V lost 5 bases, J lost 0 bases, and 9 bases stayed unmatched. Here the CDR3 reads CASSPFGGTGSYNEQFF. The CDR3 DNA reads TGTGCCAGCAGCCCCTTCGGCGGGACAGGCTCCTACAATGAGCAGTTCTTC.

CDR3 protein: CASSQDWSSGNTIYF. DNA for the CDR3: TGCGCCAGCAGCCAAGATTGGAGCTCTGGAAACACCATATATTTT. The rearrangement joins TRBV4-3 to TRBJ1-3; no clear D gene. Trimming removed 0 bases at V and 0 bases at J, with 6 bases between. The CDR3 totals 15 residues. CDR1 is LGHNA, CDR2 YSLEER, per germline.

Concerning this clone itself: The same CDR3 can be traced to other DNA sequences in this sample. The chain carries TRBV9 and TRBJ2-7; 7 nucleotides align to TRBD1. The germline gives CDR1 SGDLS, CDR2 YYNGEE. V gave up 0 bases and J gave up 1 base; unmatched junction bases: 4. The CDR3 extends over 15 amino acids. In nucleotides, the CDR3 is TGTGCCAGCAGCGTAGCTGGGACAGCATCCTACGAGCAGTACTTC. Amino acid sequence: CASSVAGTASYEQYF.

This chain links TRBV5-1 with TRBJ1-4; 9 bases line up with TRBD1. The trim removed 4 bases at V and 8 bases at J, leaving 15 bases unmatched. The CDR3 runs 17 residues. The V gene's germline CDR1 is SGHRS and CDR2 YFSETQ. Here the CDR3 reads CASSPRDRVGRGEKLFF. In DNA form, the CDR3 reads TGCGCCAGCAGCCCTCGGGACAGGGTGGGGCGAGGGGAAAAACTGTTTTTT.

This chain links TRBV7-9 with TRBJ1-5, with 10 bases identical to TRBD1. Germline values: CDR1 SEHNR, CDR2 FQNEAQ (reference sequence). With V trimmed by 4 bases and J by 6 bases, 6 bases remained unmatched. This CDR3 region has 15 residues. The CDR3 DNA sequence: TGTGCCAGCAGCTACACGACAGGGGGCGGTCAGCCCCAGCATTTT. Its translation is CASSYTTGGGQPQHF.

V is TRBV7-2 and J is TRBJ1-5; TRBD1 agrees at 10 bases. CDR1 is SGHTA, CDR2 FQGNSA, per germline. The ends lost 4 bases at V and 9 bases at J; junction bases unmatched: 6. This CDR3 region has 14 residues. The CDR3 DNA reads as TGTGCCAGCAGCTCCGGGACAGGGGCACTGCCCCAGCATTTT. It yields the protein CASSSGTGALPQHF.

This rearrangement joins TRBV21-1 to TRBJ1-5; whether TRBD1, the table's D call, matches the DNA was not checked. TRBV21-1 is assigned pseudogene status. The CDR3 sequence is 20 residues long. CDR3 residues: CASSKKKLDRGPRSNQPQHF. In nucleotides, the CDR3 is TGTGCCAGCAGCAAGAAAAAGCTCGACAGGGGGCCCAGGAGCAATCAGCCCCAGCATTTT.

V usage is TRBV29-1 and J usage is TRBJ2-3; 10 bases are shared with TRBD1. The CDR3 is 16 residues long. J was trimmed by 4 bases and V by 4 bases; bases with no gene match: 11. CDR1 and CDR2 (germline): SQVTM, ANQGSEA. The CDR3 DNA sequence: TGCAGCGTTGCGGTTTCGACAGGGGGCATAGCAGATACGCAGTATTTT. Translation gives CSVAVSTGGIADTQYF.

This clone was recorded once. The chain uses TRBV28 and TRBJ2-3; 8 bases align to TRBD2. With 7 bases clipped from V and 4 bases from J, the junction kept 10 bases outside the gene matches. The CDR3 totals 15 residues. From germline, CDR1 is MDHEN and CDR2 SYDVKM. For the CDR3, the DNA is TGTGCCAGCACCCGGGGTAGCGGGACCCCAGATACGCAGTATTTT. Protein: CASTRGSGTPDTQYF.

Points on this clone: Other DNA sequences within the sample encode an identical CDR3. The chain carries TRBV28 and TRBJ2-1; 8 positions match TRBD2. This CDR3 is 15 amino acids long. With V trimmed by 5 bases and J by 3 bases, 6 bases remained unmatched. Germline lookup yields CDR1 MDHEN and CDR2 SYDVKM. The CDR3 is CASSLRLAGYNEQFF. CDR3 coding DNA: TGTGCCAGCAGTCTACGGCTAGCGGGCTACAATGAGCAGTTCTTC.

The CDR3, as DNA: TGTGCCAGCTCACCCGACAGAGAGTCTAATGAAAAACTGTTTTTT. Residues: CASSPDRESNEKLFF. The chain employs TRBV18 and TRBJ1-4; TRBD1 might be the D (5 bases). CDR1 KGHSH and CDR2 LQKENI come from the germline V gene. Deletions cut 3 bases from V and 3 bases from J, with 11 bases between. The CDR3 covers 15 residues.

Only a few counts were recorded for this clone. V gene TRBV4-1 combines with J gene TRBJ2-1; possible D gene TRBD1, 5 bases. The CDR3 is 17 amino acids. Germline values: CDR1 MGHRA, CDR2 YSYEKL. V shed 4 bases and J shed 3 bases, with 19 bases lying between them. CDR3 DNA: TGCGCCAGCAGCCGAATCTGGTTCCCAGGGCTCTACAATGAGCAGTTCTTC. It translates to CASSRIWFPGLYNEQFF.

This chain uses TRBV30 with TRBJ2-7; TRBD2 aligns across 9 bases. Germline CDR1 and CDR2: GTSNPN and SVGIG (reference sequence). Trimming took 0 bases from V and 0 from J; bases not matched to a gene: 3. The CDR3 spans 15 residues. This CDR3 reads CAWSVSGGYSYEQYF. CDR3 nucleotides: TGTGCCTGGAGTGTTAGCGGGGGATACTCCTACGAGCAGTACTTC.

This chain joins TRBV7-3 and TRBJ2-3, with TRBD1 matching over 8 bases. The V segment lost 5 bases and the J segment 5 bases; nucleotides outside the gene matches: 18. The germline V gene has CDR1 SGHTA and CDR2 FQGTGA. CDR3 length equals 18 residues. The CDR3 loop reads CASSQGVGTGPGGDTQYF. CDR3 in DNA: TGTGCCAGCAGCCAGGGGGTGGGGACAGGCCCTGGAGGAGATACGCAGTATTTT. Full variable domain (remainder filled in from reference TRBV7-3 and TRBJ2-3): GAGVSQTPSNKVTEKGKYVELRCDPISGHTALYWYRQSLGQGPEFLIYFQGTGAADDSGLPNDRFFAVRPEGSVSTLKIQRTERGDSAVYLCASSQGVGTGPGGDTQYFGPGTRLTVL.

J is TRBJ2-7 and V is TRBV12-3 or TRBV12-4, with 7 bases that match TRBD1. J was trimmed by 1 base and V by 6 bases; bases with no gene match: 3. The CDR3 covers 13 residues. The CDR3 is CASRTQGSYEQYF. DNA of the CDR3: TGTGCCAGCAGGACACAGGGGTCCTACGAGCAGTACTTC.

The genes are TRBV29-1 and TRBJ2-5; D perhaps matches TRBD1 (6 bases). In germline, CDR1 is SQVTM, CDR2 ANQGSEA. V lost 3 bases, J lost 5 bases, and 16 bases lay in between. The CDR3 runs to 14 residues. DNA of the CDR3: TGCAGCGTTGACCGTCCAGGGGCAGGGGAGACCCAGTACTTC. Translation: CSVDRPGAGETQYF.

The V and J genes are TRBV27 and TRBJ2-1, with D maybe TRBD2 (7 bases). The germline V and J ends were trimmed by 8 bases and 3 bases, with 14 bases remaining between them. The CDR3 is made up of 14 amino acids. CDR1 and CDR2 from the germline V gene are MNHEY and SMNVEV (reference sequence). The CDR3 nucleotides read TGTGCCAGCCGCGTCGGGGGGCTCTACAATGAGCAGTTCTTC. It codes for CASRVGGLYNEQFF.